This TCR beta chain was identified during a study of blood T cell repertoires in COVID-19. Across the whole study: Both acute and convalescent COVID-19 samples were obtained from the United States, Italy and Spain.

The age range of participants was about 18 to 100 years, with residence in about two dozen US areas. Produced via immunoSEQ multiplex PCR; TCRdb's table is partial and in-frame only. Of about 400,000 clones in the sample, about 85% were seen once. In this sample, this clone turned up once. This clonotype was obtained from a woman aged 18-29 years with acute COVID-19. The source material was PBMCs or T cells enriched from blood (not recorded which).

CDR3 region: CATSDSGRGQWAYEQYF. The CDR3 coding sequence is TGTGCCACCAGTGATTCGGGTAGGGGGCAATGGGCCTACGAGCAGTACTTC. V and J are TRBV24-1 and TRBJ2-7; 7 bases fit TRBD1. J lost 2 bases, V lost 2 bases, and 11 bases had no gene match. CDR1 KGHDR and CDR2 SFDVKD come from the germline V gene. The length of the CDR3 is 17 residues.